Shown below are 9 T cell receptor beta chains from a single sample sequenced in a study of vaccination effects on CD4 cells after COVID-19. No antigens are known for them. TCRdb's table, derived via immunoSEQ multiplex PCR, lists solely in-frame clones and lacks some. The sample includes tens of thousands of clones, 65% to 75% of them seen just once. ViraFEST used viral peptide pools to expand antigen-specific CD4+ T cells before sequencing. Researchers isolated CD4+ T cells once approximately eleven days of culture had elapsed. Each person got two doses of an mRNA SARS-CoV-2 vaccine, BNT162b2 or mRNA-1273. The sequencing here drew on CD4+ T cells from PBMCs cultured with HCoV-OC43 spike peptides, taken after COVID-19 vaccination. The subset here: HCoV-OC43 spike overlapping peptide pool stimulation. The receptors derive from a human donor who received a COVID-19 vaccine.

V usage is TRBV3-1 (or the pseudogene TRBV3-2) and J usage is TRBJ2-1; possibly TRBD2 for D (6 bases). V lost 2 bases and J 0 bases, leaving 23 bases between the germline ends. The CDR3 spans 20 residues. The germline CDR1 and CDR2 sequences are LGHDT and YNNKEL (reference sequence). In nucleotides, the CDR3 is TGTGCCAGCAGCCAAAAATTGGGCTGGGTATCGGGGGACTCCTACAATGAGCAGTTCTTC. It encodes CASSQKLGWVSGDSYNEQFF.

This chain uses TRBV29-1 with TRBJ2-7; 11 bases are shared with TRBD2. The CDR3 is 14 residues long. CDR1 and CDR2 from the germline V gene are SQVTM and ANQGSEA. Trimming at V came to 7 bases and at J to 1 base, leaving 6 bases not matched to a gene. This CDR3 reads CSAGTSGVSYEQYF. The CDR3 nucleotides are TGCAGCGCTGGGACTAGCGGAGTTTCCTACGAGCAGTACTTC.

The gene calls are TRBV2 and TRBJ1-2; 9 nucleotides match TRBD1. The CDR3 is 14 residues long. V shed 6 bases and J 3 bases; nucleotides not matched to a gene: 5. CDR1 SNHLY and CDR2 FYNNEI come from the germline V gene. In DNA form, the CDR3 reads TGTGCCAGCAGGGTGACAGGGGGAGACTATGGCTACACCTTC. It encodes CASRVTGGDYGYTF. Filled out from reference TRBV2 and TRBJ1-2, the complete variable domain reads EPEVTQTPSHQVTQMGQEVILRCVPISNHLYFYWYRQILGQKVEFLVSFYNNEISEKSEIFDDQFSVERPDGSNFTLKIRSTKLEDSAMYFCASRVTGGDYGYTFGSGTRLTVV.

The V and J genes are TRBV5-6 and TRBJ1-4, with 8 positions matching TRBD1. Germline CDR1 is SGHDT and CDR2 is YYEEEE. J was trimmed by 1 base and V by 0 bases; bases with no gene match: 2. CDR3 length: 16 amino acids. This chain's CDR3 is CASSLGDRGTNEKLFF. DNA of the CDR3: TGTGCCAGCAGCTTGGGTGACAGGGGAACTAATGAAAAACTGTTTTTT.

A single count supports this clone. The chain employs TRBV5-1 and TRBJ1-3; TRBD1 might be the D (6 bases). The ends were cut back, 0 bases at V and 0 bases at J, with 10 bases in the middle. The length of the CDR3 is 16 residues. Germline CDR1 is SGHRS and CDR2 is YFSETQ. The CDR3 nucleotides read TGCGCCAGCAGCTTGGCTGGGGGCGCCTCTGGAAACACCATATATTTT. It encodes CASSLAGGASGNTIYF.

The V gene is TRBV11-3, the J gene TRBJ1-3, with a weak D call TRBD1 (5 bases). This CDR3 comprises 17 residues. Germline V gene sequence: CDR1 SGHNT, CDR2 YENEEA. Trimming left V 5 bases short and J 0 bases short, with 17 bases between. The CDR3 reads CASSPLLQVYSGNTIYF. The CDR3 nucleotides are TGTGCCAGCAGCCCTCTCCTACAGGTATACTCTGGAAACACCATATATTTT. Based on the CDR3 plus reference TRBV11-3 and TRBJ1-3, the full variable domain is EAGVVQSPRYKIIEKKQPVAFWCNPISGHNTLYWYLQNLGQGPELLIRYENEEAVDDSQLPKDRFSAERLKGVDSTLKIQPAELGDSAVYLCASSPLLQVYSGNTIYFGEGSWLTVV.

This chain joins TRBV6-5 and TRBJ2-1, with 8 bases identical to TRBD1. Per the germline V gene, CDR1 is MNHEY and CDR2 is SVGAGI. V was clipped by 7 bases and J by 2 bases; unmatched bases: 4. The CDR3 sequence is 14 residues long. The CDR3 region is CASTRTGTYNEQFF. The DNA for the CDR3 is TGTGCCAGCACCCGGACAGGGACCTACAATGAGCAGTTCTTC.

The chain employs TRBV3-1 (or the pseudogene TRBV3-2) and TRBJ1-3, with a tentative D call TRBD1 (6 bases). The V and J ends lost 8 bases and 4 bases respectively, with 18 bases between them. In germline, CDR1 is LGHDT, CDR2 YNNKEL (reference sequence). This CDR3 comprises 15 residues. CDR3 in amino acids: CASRGRGIRGNTIYF. The CDR3 region has the DNA TGTGCCAGCCGGGGCAGGGGCATTAGGGGAAACACCATATATTTT.

The rearrangement joins TRBV19 to TRBJ2-2; TRBD2 matches at 7 bases. Trimming at V came to 6 bases and at J to 4 bases, leaving 11 bases not matched to a gene. CDR3 length: 16 amino acids. Germline-derived CDR1 and CDR2 are LNHDA and SQIVND (reference sequence). The CDR3 reads CASRRVAGVITGELFF. The CDR3, as DNA: TGTGCCAGTAGAAGGGTCGCGGGAGTCATCACCGGGGAGCTGTTTTTT.